This passage covers 30 T cell receptor beta chains from one sample sequenced in a study of tumor-infiltrating lymphocytes in primary liver carcinoma. The source material, roughly 18-31 mg of unsorted bulk tissue, was used to co-extract RNA and DNA. Synthesis of TCR beta cDNA was carried out from about 500 ng total RNA with a constant-region primer. Slightly modified ARM-PCR with three nested multiplex PCR rounds yielded TCR beta libraries. Running nine to ten cycles apiece, the first two PCR rounds relied on TRBV1-TRBV30 forward primers together with a C-beta reverse primer. Using its own MiXCR run on the multiplex PCR reads, TCRdb lists one record per CDR3 protein. Of 60,000 to 90,000 distinct CDR3 sequences detected, over 60% appear once; the ten largest clones hold 25% to 35%. Material: liver tumor tissue from sampling region 4. Subset noted: tumor region T4, right-lateral pole. Source of these receptors: a man aged 35-49 years with primary liver carcinoma and hepatitis B virus infection.

Note on this clonotype: The CDR3 end shows no conserved phenylalanine or tryptophan, and so a read error is likely. This chain uses TRBV6-1 with TRBJ1-1, with D tentatively TRBD1 (6 bases). The germline V gene encodes CDR1 MNHNS and CDR2 SASEGT. The CDR3 consists of 15 residues. The CDR3 DNA is TGTGCTAGCGGGGGCTGGGAGACGGCGAACACTGAAGCTTTCTAT. It specifies CASGGWETANTEAFY.

About this clonotype itself: Because the CDR3 is missing its conserved closing phenylalanine or tryptophan, this is likely a read error. The gene calls are TRBV28 and TRBJ1-1; the D is unclear. The CDR3 contains 13 residues. Trimming stripped 2 bases from V and 6 bases from J, with 10 bases between. Germline CDR1 reads MDHEN; CDR2 reads SYDVKM. The CDR3 coding sequence is TGTGCCAGCAGTTTACAGCAAGTCCCTGAAGCTTTCCTT. Its translation is CASSLQQVPEAFL.

This rearrangement joins TRBV5-1 to TRBJ2-7, with D possibly TRBD2 on 5 matching bases. V lost 8 bases to trimming and J lost 2 bases, with 20 bases between them. There are 15 residues in the CDR3. Germline V gene sequence: CDR1 SGHRS, CDR2 YFSETQ. The CDR3 sequence: CARNLTGGQAYEQYF. CDR3 in DNA: TGCGCCAGAAACTTGACTGGCGGGCAGGCCTACGAGCAGTACTTC.

The J gene is TRBJ2-7, the V gene TRBV14; no firm D call. Germline CDR1 SGHDN, CDR2 FVKESK. Trimming removed 3 bases from V and 4 bases from J, with 13 bases in between. This CDR3 has 14 residues. This chain's CDR3 is CASSQTPAKYEQYF. In DNA, the CDR3 is TGTGCCAGCAGCCAGACTCCCGCAAAGTACGAGCAGTACTTC.

Regarding this clonotype: At one end, the junction sequence differs from germline, possibly due to a read error. This chain connects TRBV11-2 to TRBJ2-7; 15 nucleotides line up with TRBD2. Per germline, CDR1 SGHAT and CDR2 FQNNGV. This CDR3 has 18 amino acids. CDR3 sequence (DNA): TGTGTCAGCAGCTTATCCGTTGGACTAGCGGGAGGGGGCTACGAGCAGCACTTC. Its protein is CVSSLSVGLAGGGYEQHF.

This clonotype was found once. A much more abundant neighbour one base away suggests this may be a read error. The chain uses TRBV28 and TRBJ2-7; 10 bases are shared with TRBD1. This CDR3 has 14 amino acids. CDR1 and CDR2 from the germline V gene are MDHEN and SYDVKM. Here the CDR3 reads CVSSTTGGVYEQYF. In DNA, the CDR3 is TGTGTCAGCAGCACGACAGGGGGCGTGTACGAGCAGTACTTC. Full variable domain (rest looked up from reference TRBV28 and TRBJ2-7): DVKVTQSSRYLVKRTGEKVFLECVQDMDHENMFWYRQDPGLGLRLIYFSYDVKMKEKGDIPEGYSVSREKKERFSLILESASTNQTSMYLCVSSTTGGVYEQYFGPGTRLTVT.

This rearrangement joins TRBV29-1 to TRBJ2-1; no firm D call. The V end lost 7 bases, the J end lost 6 bases, and 19 bases lay between the germline ends. CDR1 and CDR2 from the germline V gene are SQVTM and ANQGSEA. The CDR3 is 14 residues long. CDR3 sequence: CSAGSFTVPNEQFF. CDR3 sequence (DNA): TGCAGCGCAGGCTCGTTTACCGTCCCCAATGAGCAGTTCTTC.

This clonotype came up many times. V gene TRBV7-9 combines with J gene TRBJ2-3, with a weak D call TRBD2 (5 bases). The CDR3 totals 15 residues. Trimming took 4 bases from V and 5 from J, leaving 16 bases between them. The V gene's germline CDR1 is SEHNR and CDR2 FQNEAQ (reference sequence). The CDR3 reads CASSSDYRGKDTQYF. The CDR3 coding sequence is TGTGCCAGCAGCTCAGACTACCGGGGAAAAGATACGCAGTATTTT.

About this clonotype: Possible read error: a much larger clone is one base away. V and J are TRBV6-2 or TRBV6-3 and TRBJ1-5; tentative D call: TRBD1 (6 bases). CDR1 and CDR2 (germline): MNHEY, SVGEGT. V was pared by 6 bases and J by 3 bases, with 21 bases between. The CDR3 extends over 17 amino acids. The chain's CDR3 is CASRRRTEKGHNQPQHF. In DNA, the CDR3 is TGTGCCAGCAGGCGGAGGACAGAAAAGGGACACAATCAGCCCCAGCATTTT.

This chain uses TRBV19 with TRBJ2-7, with 13 bases matching TRBD2. The CDR3 extends over 18 amino acids. Germline CDR1 LNHDA, CDR2 SQIVND (reference sequence). J gave up 2 bases and V 4 bases, and 11 bases lay outside the gene matches. The CDR3 loop reads CASSRTGTSGVAAYEQYF. The DNA of the CDR3 is TGTGCCAGTAGTAGGACAGGGACTAGCGGGGTGGCGGCCTACGAGCAGTACTTC. Complete variable domain (other parts from reference TRBV19 and TRBJ2-7): DGGITQSPKYLFRKEGQNVTLSCEQNLNHDAMYWYRQDPGQGLRLIYYSQIVNDFQKGDIAEGYSVSREKKESFPLTVTSAQKNPTAFYLCASSRTGTSGVAAYEQYFGPGTRLTVT.

Details on this clonotype: One end of the junction is discordant with germline, which a read error may explain. J is TRBJ2-5 and V is TRBV7-9, with 10 bases fitting TRBD1. This CDR3 has 16 amino acids. The germline CDR1 and CDR2 sequences are SEHNR and FQNEAQ (reference sequence). CDR3 sequence reads: CTSSSRDRGVQEAQYF. In nucleotides, the CDR3 is TGTACCAGCAGCTCCCGGGACAGGGGAGTCCAAGAGGCCCAGTACTTC.

This chain links TRBV7-9 with TRBJ1-3; unclear D gene. Germline V gene lookup returns CDR1 SEHNR and CDR2 FQNEAQ (reference sequence). CDR3 size: 14 residues. Trimming took 5 bases from V and 3 from J, leaving 11 bases between them. The CDR3 here is CASSVSWFGNTIYF. Here the CDR3 DNA reads TGTGCCAGCAGCGTATCTTGGTTTGGAAACACCATATATTTT. Full variable domain (rest looked up from reference TRBV7-9 and TRBJ1-3): DTGVSQNPRHKITKRGQNVTFRCDPISEHNRLYWYRQTLGQGPEFLTYFQNEAQLEKSRLLSDRFSAERPKGSFSTLEIQRTEQGDSAMYLCASSVSWFGNTIYFGEGSWLTVV.

There are many counts of this clonotype. V usage is TRBV2 and J usage is TRBJ1-1; D is ambiguous. Per the germline V gene, CDR1 is SNHLY and CDR2 is FYNNEI. The length of the CDR3 is 13 residues. V lost 1 base and J lost 2, with 5 bases in between. This chain's CDR3 is CASSEVENTEAFF. Here the CDR3 DNA reads TGTGCCAGCAGTGAAGTCGAAAACACTGAAGCTTTCTTT.

This clonotype was found many times. The V call is TRBV10-3, the J call TRBJ2-3; TRBD1 matches at 8 bases. Germline values: CDR1 ENHRY, CDR2 SYGVKD. This CDR3 contains 15 residues. J lost 1 base, V lost 7 bases, and 7 bases had no gene match. CDR3 coding DNA: TGTGCCATCACCCCGGGACAGGCTCGCACAGATACGCAGTATTTT. Translating gives CAITPGQARTDTQYF.

This clonotype was detected ten times or more. The chain combines TRBV7-8 with TRBJ2-5; weak D call: TRBD2 (6 bases). The CDR3 sequence is 14 residues long. The germline gives CDR1 SGHVS, CDR2 FQNEAQ. Trimming removed 2 bases at V and 1 base at J, with 8 bases between. The CDR3 DNA follows: TGTGCCAGCAGCTTACGGAGGGCCCAAGAGACCCAGTACTTC. This translates into CASSLRRAQETQYF.

As for this clonotype: One end of the junction does not line up with germline, which may come from a read error. This rearrangement joins TRBV6-5 to TRBJ1-1; no clear D gene. The CDR3 length is 13 residues. CDR1 and CDR2 from the germline V gene are MNHEY and SVGAGI. The CDR3 DNA sequence: TGTGCCGGCAGTTCCCAGACTAGAACTGAAGCTTCCTTT. Translating gives CAGSSQTRTEASF.

Comment on this clonotype: A junction end diverges from the germline sequence, so it may reflect a read error. The CDR3 is CASSLRQGATGELFF. The CDR3 nucleotides are TGTGCCAGTAGTTTGAGACAGGGTGCGACCGGGGAGCTGTTTTTT. This rearrangement joins TRBV12-3 or TRBV12-4 to TRBJ2-2, with 7 bases lining up with TRBD1. CDR3 length: 15 residues.

As to this clonotype: An end of the junction differs from the germline gene, which may be a read error. The chain employs TRBV6-5 and TRBJ2-6, with TRBD1 matching over 9 bases. The length of the CDR3 is 16 residues. Germline lookup yields CDR1 MNHEY and CDR2 SVGAGI. CDR3 residues: CASRRTGETGANVLSF. CDR3 DNA sequence: TGTGCCAGCAGACGGACAGGGGAGACCGGGGCCAACGTCCTGTCTTTC.

In regard to this clonotype: The conserved final phenylalanine or tryptophan is absent from the CDR3, which likely points to a read error. The chain is built from TRBV11-2 and TRBJ1-1; D not certain. This CDR3 has 14 amino acids. The germline CDR1 and CDR2 sequences are SGHAT and FQNNGV. This CDR3 is CASNLEYGVTEAFS. The CDR3 DNA reads TGTGCTAGCAACTTAGAGTACGGCGTCACTGAAGCTTTCTCT.

This chain connects TRBV4-1 to TRBJ1-2, with TRBD1 as a possible D gene (6 bases). Germline loops: CDR1 MGHRA, CDR2 YSYEKL. CDR3 length: 14 residues. Between the trimmed V and J ends, which lost 4 bases and 6 bases, there was a span of 15 bases. CDR3 amino acids: CASSLTQGIDGYTF. CDR3 nucleotides: TGCGCCAGCAGCCTAACTCAGGGGATTGATGGCTACACCTTC.

V is TRBV7-9 and J is TRBJ1-1; tentatively, D is TRBD1 (5 bases). The ends were cut back, 5 bases at V and 1 base at J, with 14 bases in the middle. This CDR3 has 15 amino acids. The germline gives CDR1 SEHNR, CDR2 FQNEAQ (reference sequence). CDR3 coding DNA: TGTGCCAGCAGCCCCGGGACCCTGGGGAACACTGAAGCTTTCTTT. Translated, it gives CASSPGTLGNTEAFF.

This clonotype was recorded a few times. Possible read error: a much larger clone is one base away. V is TRBV6-5 and J is TRBJ1-2, with D possibly TRBD1 on 5 matching bases. The CDR3 loop spans 10 amino acids. Germline-derived CDR1 and CDR2 are MNHEY and SVGAGI. The CDR3 sequence is CANYHGTFFF. The CDR3 nucleotides read TGTGCCAACTACCACGGGACCTTCTTCTTC.

About this clonotype: One end of the junction fails to match germline, which may point to a read error. The chain has TRBV29-1 and TRBJ1-1; unclear D gene. Looked up from germline, CDR1 is SQVTM and CDR2 is ANQGSEA. The CDR3 is made up of 14 amino acids. CDR3 protein: CSVQPQRVSAEAFF. CDR3 sequence (DNA): TGCAGCGTTCAACCCCAGAGGGTATCCGCTGAAGCATTCTTT.

This clonotype is classed as medium-sized. The rearrangement uses TRBV28 and TRBJ2-7; no definite D call. CDR3 length: 14 residues. The germline V gene encodes CDR1 MDHEN and CDR2 SYDVKM. Trimming stripped 2 bases from V and 3 bases from J, with 11 bases between. In nucleotides, the CDR3 is TGTGCCAGCAGTTTAATTGCCTATTACTACGAGCAGTACTTC. Its translation: CASSLIAYYYEQYF.

With regard to this clonotype: The CDR3 end shows no conserved phenylalanine or tryptophan, and so a read error is likely. The chain uses TRBV11-1 and TRBJ2-7; 7 bases match TRBD1. This CDR3 comprises 15 residues. CDR1 is SGHAT, CDR2 FQDESV, per germline (reference sequence). CDR3 protein: CASGFEGQFSYEQYL. CDR3 sequence (DNA): TGTGCCAGCGGCTTCGAGGGACAGTTCTCCTACGAGCAGTACTTA.

This clonotype was detected many times. The rearrangement links TRBV29-1 to TRBJ2-3; 8 nucleotides align to TRBD2. This CDR3 spans 14 amino acids. Germline CDR1 SQVTM, CDR2 ANQGSEA. The V and J ends lost 5 bases and 1 base, in that order; junction bases with no gene match: 5. The CDR3 loop reads CSVPSGRGTDTQYF. In nucleotides, the CDR3 is TGCAGCGTTCCCTCCGGGAGGGGCACAGATACGCAGTATTTT.

The chain recombines TRBV6-6 with TRBJ2-7; TRBD2 agrees at 12 bases. Unmatched junction bases numbered 6, after V lost 5 bases and J lost 1 base. CDR3 size: 16 residues. Germline V CDR1 and CDR2: MNHNY, SVGAGI (reference sequence). For the CDR3, the DNA is TGTGCCAGCAGTCCCACTAGCGGGAGGAGTTCCTACGAGCAGTACTTC. This gives the protein CASSPTSGRSSYEQYF.

The count of this clonotype is one. A much more abundant neighbour one base away suggests this may be a read error. This sequence joins TRBV25-1 and TRBJ2-5, with 7 positions matching TRBD1. CDR1 and CDR2 from the germline V gene are MGHDK and SYGVNS. The CDR3 length is 15 residues. CDR3 sequence reads: CARSEGQATQETQYF. The CDR3 DNA follows: TGTGCCAGAAGTGAAGGACAGGCCACCCAAGAGACCCAGTACTTC.

The table lists this clonotype with many counts. The V gene is TRBV12-3 or TRBV12-4, the J gene TRBJ2-5; D perhaps matches TRBD2 (5 bases). The CDR3 is 12 residues long. Between the trimmed V and J ends, which lost 3 bases and 4 bases, there was a span of 6 bases. The CDR3: CASSFEGETQYF. The CDR3 nucleotides read TGTGCCAGCAGTTTTGAGGGAGAGACCCAGTACTTC.

This clonotype has ten or more counts. The DNA of the CDR3 is TGCGCCAGCAGCCAAGATAGGGGGACTAGCGGTCTTCTATACAATGAGCAGTTCTTC. This codes for CASSQDRGTSGLLYNEQFF. V and J are TRBV4-1 and TRBJ2-1; 11 nucleotides line up with TRBD2. CDR3 length equals 19 residues. From germline, CDR1 is MGHRA and CDR2 YSYEKL. The V and J ends lost 0 bases and 4 bases, in that order; junction bases with no gene match: 11.